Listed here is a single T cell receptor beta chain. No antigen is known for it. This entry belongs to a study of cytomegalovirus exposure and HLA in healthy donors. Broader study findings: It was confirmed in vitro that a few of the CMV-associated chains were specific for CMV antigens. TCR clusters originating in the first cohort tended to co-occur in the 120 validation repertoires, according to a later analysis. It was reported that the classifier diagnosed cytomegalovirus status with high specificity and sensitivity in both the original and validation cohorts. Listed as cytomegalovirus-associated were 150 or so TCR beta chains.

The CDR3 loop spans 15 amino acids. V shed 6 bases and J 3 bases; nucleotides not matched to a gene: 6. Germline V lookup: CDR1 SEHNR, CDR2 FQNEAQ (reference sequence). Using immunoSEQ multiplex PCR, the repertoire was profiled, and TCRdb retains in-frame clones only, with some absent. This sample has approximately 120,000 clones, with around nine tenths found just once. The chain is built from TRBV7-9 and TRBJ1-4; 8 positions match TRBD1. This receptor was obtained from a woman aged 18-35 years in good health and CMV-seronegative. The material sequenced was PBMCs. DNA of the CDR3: TGTGCCAGCAGACCACAGGGGGGTGCTAATGAAAAACTGTTTTTT. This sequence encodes CASRPQGGANEKLFF.